Described below is a single TCR beta chain sequence and its context. Original processing methods: Amplification of reference gene primers provided the estimated nucleated cell counts. Using immunoSEQ multiplex PCR, the repertoire was profiled, and TCRdb retains in-frame clones only, with some absent. V and J calls and clone size are as listed in that table; D and trimming were resolved from the DNA. The sample has hundreds of thousands of clones; roughly 84% are singletons. Germline values: CDR1 MNHEY, CDR2 SVGAGI. CDR3 size: 15 residues. The junction had 13 bases not matched to a gene; V was cut back by 7 bases and J by 8 bases. The data originate from a study of blood T cell repertoires in COVID-19. Study at large: Samples came from the United States, Italy and Spain, spanning acute and convalescent COVID-19. From T cells, B-cell-depleted T cells, or PBMCs came the material, which was cDNA or gDNA.

Sequencing was performed on peripheral blood. The clonotype comes from a man aged 35 to 55 with acute or convalescent COVID-19. The chain carries TRBV6-5 and TRBJ1-4, with TRBD1 matching 7 bases. The CDR3 coding sequence is TGTGCCAGCACCGATAGGGGGCGCGGAGGCGAAAAACTGTTTTTT. This sequence encodes CASTDRGRGGEKLFF.